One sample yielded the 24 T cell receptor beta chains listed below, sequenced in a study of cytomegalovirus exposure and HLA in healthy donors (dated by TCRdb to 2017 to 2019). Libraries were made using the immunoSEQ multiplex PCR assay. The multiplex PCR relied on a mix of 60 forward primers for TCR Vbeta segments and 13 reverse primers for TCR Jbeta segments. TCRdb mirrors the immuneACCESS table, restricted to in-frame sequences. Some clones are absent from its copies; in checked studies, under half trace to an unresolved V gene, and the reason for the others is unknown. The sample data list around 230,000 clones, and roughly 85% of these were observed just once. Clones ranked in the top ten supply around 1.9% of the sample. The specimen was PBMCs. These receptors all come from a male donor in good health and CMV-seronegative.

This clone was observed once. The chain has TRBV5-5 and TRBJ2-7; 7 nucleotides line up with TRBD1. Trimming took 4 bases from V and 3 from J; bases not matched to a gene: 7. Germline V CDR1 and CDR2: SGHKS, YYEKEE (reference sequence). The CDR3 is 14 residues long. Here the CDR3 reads CASSPVQGVYEQYF. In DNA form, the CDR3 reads TGTGCCAGCAGCCCTGTTCAGGGGGTCTACGAGCAGTACTTC.

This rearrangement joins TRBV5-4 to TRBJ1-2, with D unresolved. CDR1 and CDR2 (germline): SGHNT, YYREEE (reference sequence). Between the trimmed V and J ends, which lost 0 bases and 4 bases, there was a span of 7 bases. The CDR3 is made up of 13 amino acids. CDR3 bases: TGTGCCAGCAGCTTGGGATCTATCTATGGCTACACCTTC. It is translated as CASSLGSIYGYTF.

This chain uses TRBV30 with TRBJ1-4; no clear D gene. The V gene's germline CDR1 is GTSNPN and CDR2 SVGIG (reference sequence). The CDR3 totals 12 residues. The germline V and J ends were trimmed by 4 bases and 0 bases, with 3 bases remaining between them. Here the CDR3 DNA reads TGTGCCTGGACCGCAACTAATGAAAAACTGTTTTTT. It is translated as CAWTATNEKLFF.

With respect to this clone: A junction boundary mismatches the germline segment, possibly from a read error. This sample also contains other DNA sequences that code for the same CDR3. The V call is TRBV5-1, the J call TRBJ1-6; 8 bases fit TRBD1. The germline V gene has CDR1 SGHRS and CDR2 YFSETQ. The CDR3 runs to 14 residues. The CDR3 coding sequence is TGCGCCAGCAGTTTGGACAGGGTTAGTTCACCCCTCCACTTT. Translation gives CASSLDRVSSPLHF.

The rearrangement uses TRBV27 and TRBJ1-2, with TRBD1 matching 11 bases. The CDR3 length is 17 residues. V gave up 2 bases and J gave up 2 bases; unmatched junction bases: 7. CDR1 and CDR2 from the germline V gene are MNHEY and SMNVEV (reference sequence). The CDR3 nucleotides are TGTGCCAGCAGTTTAGTACCCGGGACAGGGGGAAACTATGGCTACACCTTC. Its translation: CASSLVPGTGGNYGYTF.

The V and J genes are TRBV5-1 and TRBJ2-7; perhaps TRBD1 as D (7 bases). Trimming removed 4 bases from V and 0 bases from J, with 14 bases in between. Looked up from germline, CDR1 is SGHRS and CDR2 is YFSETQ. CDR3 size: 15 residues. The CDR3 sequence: CASSKPGGSSYEQYF. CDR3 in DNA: TGCGCCAGCAGCAAACCAGGGGGGAGCTCCTACGAGCAGTACTTC.

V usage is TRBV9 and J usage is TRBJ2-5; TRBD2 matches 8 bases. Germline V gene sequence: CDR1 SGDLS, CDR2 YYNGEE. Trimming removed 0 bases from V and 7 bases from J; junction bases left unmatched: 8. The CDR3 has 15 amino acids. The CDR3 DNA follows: TGTGCCAGCAGCGTAGGGGCGACTAGCGAGCGGACCCAGTACTTC. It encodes CASSVGATSERTQYF.

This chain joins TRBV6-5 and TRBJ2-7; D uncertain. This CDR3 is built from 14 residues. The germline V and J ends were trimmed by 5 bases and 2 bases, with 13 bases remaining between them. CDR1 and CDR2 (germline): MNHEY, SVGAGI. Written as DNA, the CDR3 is TGTGCCAGCAGTGGTGGTACACCGCCCTACGAGCAGTACTTC. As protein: CASSGGTPPYEQYF.

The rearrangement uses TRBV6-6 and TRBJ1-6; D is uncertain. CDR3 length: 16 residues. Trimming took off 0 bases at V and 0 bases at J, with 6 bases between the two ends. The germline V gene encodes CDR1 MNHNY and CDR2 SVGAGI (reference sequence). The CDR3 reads CASSYSGSSYNSPLHF. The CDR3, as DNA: TGTGCCAGCAGTTACTCCGGGAGCTCCTATAATTCACCCCTCCACTTT.

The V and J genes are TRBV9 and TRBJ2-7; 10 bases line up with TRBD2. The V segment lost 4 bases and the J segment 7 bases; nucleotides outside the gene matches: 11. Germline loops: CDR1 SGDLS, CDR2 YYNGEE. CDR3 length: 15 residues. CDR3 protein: CASSPPAGGPREQYF. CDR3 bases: TGTGCCAGCAGCCCTCCAGCGGGAGGGCCGAGGGAGCAGTACTTC.

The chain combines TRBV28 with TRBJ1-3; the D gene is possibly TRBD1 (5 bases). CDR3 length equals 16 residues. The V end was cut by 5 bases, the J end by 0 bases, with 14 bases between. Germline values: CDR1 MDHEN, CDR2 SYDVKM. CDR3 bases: TGTGCCAGCAGTGCCCTGACAGATACCTCTGGAAACACCATATATTTT. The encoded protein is CASSALTDTSGNTIYF. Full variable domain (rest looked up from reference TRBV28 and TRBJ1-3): DVKVTQSSRYLVKRTGEKVFLECVQDMDHENMFWYRQDPGLGLRLIYFSYDVKMKEKGDIPEGYSVSREKKERFSLILESASTNQTSMYLCASSALTDTSGNTIYFGEGSWLTVV.

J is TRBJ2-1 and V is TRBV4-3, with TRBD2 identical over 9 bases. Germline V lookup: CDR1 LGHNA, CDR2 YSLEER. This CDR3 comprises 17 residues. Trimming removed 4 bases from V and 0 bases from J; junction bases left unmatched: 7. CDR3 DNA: TGCGCCAGCAGCCCCCGACTAGCGGCGAGCTCCTACAATGAGCAGTTCTTC. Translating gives CASSPRLAASSYNEQFF.

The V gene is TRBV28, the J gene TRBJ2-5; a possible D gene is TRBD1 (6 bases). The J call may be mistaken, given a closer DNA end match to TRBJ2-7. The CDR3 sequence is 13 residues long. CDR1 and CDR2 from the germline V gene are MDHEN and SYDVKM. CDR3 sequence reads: CASRWQGLNEQYF. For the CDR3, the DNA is TGTGCCAGCAGATGGCAGGGGCTGAACGAGCAGTACTTC.

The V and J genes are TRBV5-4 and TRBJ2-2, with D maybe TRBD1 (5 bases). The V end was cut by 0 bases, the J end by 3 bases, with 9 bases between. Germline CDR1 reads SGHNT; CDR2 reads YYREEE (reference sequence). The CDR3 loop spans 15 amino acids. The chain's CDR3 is CASSLEGAHTGELFF. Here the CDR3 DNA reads TGTGCCAGCAGCTTGGAAGGGGCCCACACCGGGGAGCTGTTTTTT.

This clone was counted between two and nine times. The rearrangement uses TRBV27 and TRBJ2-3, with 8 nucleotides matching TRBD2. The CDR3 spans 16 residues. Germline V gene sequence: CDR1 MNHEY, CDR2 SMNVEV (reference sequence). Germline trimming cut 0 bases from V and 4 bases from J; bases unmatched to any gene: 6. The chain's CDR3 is CASSLSTGGDADTQYF. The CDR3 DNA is TGTGCCAGCAGTTTATCTACGGGAGGGGACGCAGATACGCAGTATTTT.

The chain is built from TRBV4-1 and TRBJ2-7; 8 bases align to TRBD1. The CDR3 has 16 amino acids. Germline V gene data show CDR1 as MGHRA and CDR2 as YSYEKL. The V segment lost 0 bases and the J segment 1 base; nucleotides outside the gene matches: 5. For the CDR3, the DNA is TGCGCCAGCAGCCAAGAGAGGCGGGACAGGTCCTACGAGCAGTACTTC. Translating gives CASSQERRDRSYEQYF.

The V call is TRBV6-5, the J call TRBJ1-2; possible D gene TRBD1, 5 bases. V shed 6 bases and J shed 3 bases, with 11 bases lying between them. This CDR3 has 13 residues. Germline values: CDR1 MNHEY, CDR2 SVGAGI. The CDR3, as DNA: TGTGCCAGCAGCTATGACAGACACTATGGCTACACCTTC. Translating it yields CASSYDRHYGYTF.

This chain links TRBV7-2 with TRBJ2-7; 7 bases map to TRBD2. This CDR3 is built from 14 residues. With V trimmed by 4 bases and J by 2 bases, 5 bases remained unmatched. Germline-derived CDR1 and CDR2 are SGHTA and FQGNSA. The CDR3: CASSSEAGTYEQYF. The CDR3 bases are TGTGCCAGCAGCTCGGAAGCGGGAACCTACGAGCAGTACTTC.

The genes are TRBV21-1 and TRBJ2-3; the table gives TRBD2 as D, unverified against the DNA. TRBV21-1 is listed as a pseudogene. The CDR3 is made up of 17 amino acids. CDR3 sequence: CASSSGLAGGPTDTQYF. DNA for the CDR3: TGTGCCAGCAGCTCGGGACTAGCGGGAGGGCCAACAGATACGCAGTATTTT.

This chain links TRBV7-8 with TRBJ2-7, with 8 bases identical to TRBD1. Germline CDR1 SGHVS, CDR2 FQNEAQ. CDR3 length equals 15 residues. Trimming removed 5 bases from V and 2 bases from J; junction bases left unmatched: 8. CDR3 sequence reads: CASSPWTGSTYEQYF. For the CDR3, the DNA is TGTGCCAGCAGCCCTTGGACAGGGAGTACCTACGAGCAGTACTTC. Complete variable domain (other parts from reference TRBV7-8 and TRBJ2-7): GAGVSQSPRYKVAKRGQDVALRCDPISGHVSLFWYQQALGQGPEFLTYFQNEAQLDKSGLPSDRFFAERPEGSVSTLKIQRTQQEDSAVYLCASSPWTGSTYEQYFGPGTRLTVT.

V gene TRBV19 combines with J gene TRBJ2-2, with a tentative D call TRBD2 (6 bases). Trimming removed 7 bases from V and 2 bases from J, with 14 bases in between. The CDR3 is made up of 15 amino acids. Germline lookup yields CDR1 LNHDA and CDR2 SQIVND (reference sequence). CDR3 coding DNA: TGTGCCAGTATATCCCGAGCGGGTAACACCGGGGAGCTGTTTTTT. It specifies CASISRAGNTGELFF. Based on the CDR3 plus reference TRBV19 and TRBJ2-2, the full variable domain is DGGITQSPKYLFRKEGQNVTLSCEQNLNHDAMYWYRQDPGQGLRLIYYSQIVNDFQKGDIAEGYSVSREKKESFPLTVTSAQKNPTAFYLCASISRAGNTGELFFGEGSRLTVL.

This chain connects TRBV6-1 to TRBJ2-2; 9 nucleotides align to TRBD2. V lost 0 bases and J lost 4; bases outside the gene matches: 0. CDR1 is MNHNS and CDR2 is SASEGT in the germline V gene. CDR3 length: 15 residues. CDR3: CASSEASGSTGELFF. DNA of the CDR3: TGTGCCAGCAGTGAAGCTAGCGGGAGCACCGGGGAGCTGTTTTTT.

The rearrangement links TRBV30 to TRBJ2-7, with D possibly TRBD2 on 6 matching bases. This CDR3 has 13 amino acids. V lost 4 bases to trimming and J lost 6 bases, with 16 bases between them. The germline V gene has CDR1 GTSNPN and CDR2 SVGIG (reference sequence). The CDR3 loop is CAWTGRAGSEQYF. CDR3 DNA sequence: TGTGCCTGGACCGGTAGAGCGGGCTCCGAGCAGTACTTC.

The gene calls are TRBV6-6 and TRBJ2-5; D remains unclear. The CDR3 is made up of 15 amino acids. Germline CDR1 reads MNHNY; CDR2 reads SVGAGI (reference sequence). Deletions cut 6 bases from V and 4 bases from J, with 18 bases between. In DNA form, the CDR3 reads TGTGCCAGCAGCACTTTTACGAGGATCGGAGAGACCCAGTACTTC. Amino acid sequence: CASSTFTRIGETQYF.